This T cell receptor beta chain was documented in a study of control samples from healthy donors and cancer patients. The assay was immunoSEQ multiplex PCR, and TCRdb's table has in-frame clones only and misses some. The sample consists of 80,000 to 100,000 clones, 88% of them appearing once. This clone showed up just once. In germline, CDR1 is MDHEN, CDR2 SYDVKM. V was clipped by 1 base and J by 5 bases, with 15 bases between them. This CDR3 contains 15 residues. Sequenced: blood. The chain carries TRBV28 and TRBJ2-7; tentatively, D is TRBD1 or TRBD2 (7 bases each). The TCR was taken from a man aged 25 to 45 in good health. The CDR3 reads CASSLSIRGGDEQYF. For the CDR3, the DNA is TGTGCCAGCAGTTTATCTATCAGGGGGGGCGACGAGCAGTACTTC.